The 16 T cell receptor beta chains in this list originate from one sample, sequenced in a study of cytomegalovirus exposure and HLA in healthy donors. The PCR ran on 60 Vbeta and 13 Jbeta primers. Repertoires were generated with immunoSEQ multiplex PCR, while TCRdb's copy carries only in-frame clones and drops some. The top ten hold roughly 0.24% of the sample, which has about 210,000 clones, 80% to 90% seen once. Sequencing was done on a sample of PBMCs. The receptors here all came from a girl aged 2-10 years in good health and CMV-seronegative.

Written as DNA, the CDR3 is TGTGCCAGCAGTACAGGGTCGGGAAACACCATATATTTT. Translating gives CASSTGSGNTIYF. The rearrangement joins TRBV6-1 to TRBJ1-3; the D gene is possibly TRBD1 (6 bases). Trimming pared 5 bases from V and 4 bases from J, leaving 9 bases between. Germline CDR1 and CDR2: MNHNS and SASEGT. The length of the CDR3 is 13 residues.

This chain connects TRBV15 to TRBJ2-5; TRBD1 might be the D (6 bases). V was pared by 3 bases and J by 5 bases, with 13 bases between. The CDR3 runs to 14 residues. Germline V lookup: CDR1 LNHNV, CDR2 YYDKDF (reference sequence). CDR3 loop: CATSSQGLGETQYF. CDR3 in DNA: TGTGCCACCAGCAGTCAGGGGTTGGGGGAGACCCAGTACTTC. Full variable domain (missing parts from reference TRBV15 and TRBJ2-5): DAMVIQNPRYQVTQFGKPVTLSCSQTLNHNVMYWYQQKSSQAPKLLFHYYDKDFNNEADTPDNFQSRRPNTSFCFLDIRSPGLGDTAMYLCATSSQGLGETQYFGPGTRLLVL.

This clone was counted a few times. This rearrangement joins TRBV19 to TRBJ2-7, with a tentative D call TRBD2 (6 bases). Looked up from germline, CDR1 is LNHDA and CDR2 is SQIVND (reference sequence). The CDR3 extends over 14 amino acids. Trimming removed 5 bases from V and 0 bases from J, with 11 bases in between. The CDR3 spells CASSLTRTSYEQYF. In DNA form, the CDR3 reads TGTGCCAGTAGTTTGACTAGGACCTCCTACGAGCAGTACTTC.

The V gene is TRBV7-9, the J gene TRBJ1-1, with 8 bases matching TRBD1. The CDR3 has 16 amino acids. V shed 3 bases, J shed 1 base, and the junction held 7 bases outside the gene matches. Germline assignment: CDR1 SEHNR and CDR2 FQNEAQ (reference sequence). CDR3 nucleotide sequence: TGTGCCAGCAGCTTTGAGACAGGGGCCACGAACACTGAAGCTTTCTTT. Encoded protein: CASSFETGATNTEAFF.

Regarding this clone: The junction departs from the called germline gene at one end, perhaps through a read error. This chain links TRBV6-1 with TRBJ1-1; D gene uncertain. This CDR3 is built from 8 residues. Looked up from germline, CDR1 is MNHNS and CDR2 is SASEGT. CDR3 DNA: TGTGCCAGCAGTGATGAGTTGTTT. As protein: CASSDELF.

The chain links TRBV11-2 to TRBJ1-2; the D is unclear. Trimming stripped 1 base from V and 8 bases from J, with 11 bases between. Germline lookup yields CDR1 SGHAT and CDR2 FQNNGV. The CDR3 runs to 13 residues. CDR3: CASSLAQTGGYTF. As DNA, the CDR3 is TGTGCCAGCAGCTTAGCCCAGACGGGAGGCTACACCTTC.

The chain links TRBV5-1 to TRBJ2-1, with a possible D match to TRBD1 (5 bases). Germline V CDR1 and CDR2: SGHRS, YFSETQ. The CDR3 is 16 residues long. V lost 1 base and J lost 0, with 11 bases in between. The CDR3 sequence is CASSLLAGSSYNEQFF. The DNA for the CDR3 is TGCGCCAGCAGCTTGTTGGCAGGGTCCTCCTACAATGAGCAGTTCTTC.

The DNA for the CDR3 is TGCGCCAGCAGCTTAGGCCCACAGGGGTTGGTCTATGGCTACACCTTC. As protein: CASSLGPQGLVYGYTF. The V call is TRBV5-1, the J call TRBJ1-2, with 7 bases fitting TRBD1. The CDR3 length is 16 residues. Germline V gives CDR1 SGHRS, CDR2 YFSETQ. V lost 2 bases, J lost 4 bases, and 11 bases stayed unmatched.

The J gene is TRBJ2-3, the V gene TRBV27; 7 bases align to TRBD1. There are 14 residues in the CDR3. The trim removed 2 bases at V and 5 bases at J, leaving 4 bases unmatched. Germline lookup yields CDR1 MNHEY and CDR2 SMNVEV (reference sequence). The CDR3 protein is CASSLGHRGDTQYF. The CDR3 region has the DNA TGTGCCAGCAGTTTAGGCCACAGGGGAGATACGCAGTATTTT.

CDR3 coding DNA: TGTGCCAGCAGCTTAGGGGACAGTTCCCATCAGCCCCAGCATTTT. Translation: CASSLGDSSHQPQHF. The J gene is TRBJ1-5, the V gene TRBV11-2, with TRBD1 matching 7 bases. V shed 1 base and J 5 bases; nucleotides not matched to a gene: 5. CDR1 is SGHAT, CDR2 FQNNGV, per germline. The CDR3 consists of 15 residues. The whole variable domain, remainder taken from reference TRBV11-2 and TRBJ1-5, is EAGVAQSPRYKIIEKRQSVAFWCNPISGHATLYWYQQILGQGPKLLIQFQNNGVVDDSQLPKDRFSAERLKGVDSTLKIQPAKLEDSAVYLCASSLGDSSHQPQHFGDGTRLSIL.

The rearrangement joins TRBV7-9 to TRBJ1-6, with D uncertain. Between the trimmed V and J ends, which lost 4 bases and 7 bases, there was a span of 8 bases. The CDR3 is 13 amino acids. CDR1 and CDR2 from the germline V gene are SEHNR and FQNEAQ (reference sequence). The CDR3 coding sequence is TGTGCCAGCAGCTCGACGGAGAATTCACCCCTCCACTTT. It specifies CASSSTENSPLHF.

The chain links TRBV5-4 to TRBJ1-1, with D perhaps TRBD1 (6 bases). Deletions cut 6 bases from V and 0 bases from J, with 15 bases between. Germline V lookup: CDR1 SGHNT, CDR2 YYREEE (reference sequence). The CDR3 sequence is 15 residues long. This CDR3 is CASTKPGQMNTEAFF. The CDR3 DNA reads TGTGCCAGCACCAAGCCGGGACAAATGAACACTGAAGCTTTCTTT.

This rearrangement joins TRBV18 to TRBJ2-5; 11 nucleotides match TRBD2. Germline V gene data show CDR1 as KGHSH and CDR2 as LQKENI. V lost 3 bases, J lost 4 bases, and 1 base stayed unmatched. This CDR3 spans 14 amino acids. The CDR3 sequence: CASSPLAGGETQYF. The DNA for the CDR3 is TGTGCCAGCTCACCTCTAGCGGGAGGAGAGACCCAGTACTTC.

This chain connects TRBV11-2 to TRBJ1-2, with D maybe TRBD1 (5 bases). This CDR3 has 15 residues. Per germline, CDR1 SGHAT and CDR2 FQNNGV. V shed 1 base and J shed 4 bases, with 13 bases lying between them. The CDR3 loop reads CASSLGGRGTYGYTF. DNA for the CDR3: TGTGCCAGCAGCTTAGGAGGTCGGGGGACCTATGGCTACACCTTC.

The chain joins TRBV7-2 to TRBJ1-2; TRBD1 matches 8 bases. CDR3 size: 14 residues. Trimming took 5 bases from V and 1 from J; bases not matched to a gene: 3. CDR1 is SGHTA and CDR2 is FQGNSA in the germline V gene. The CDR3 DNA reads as TGTGCCAGCAGCCTAGGACAGGGTAACTATGGCTACACCTTC. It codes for CASSLGQGNYGYTF.

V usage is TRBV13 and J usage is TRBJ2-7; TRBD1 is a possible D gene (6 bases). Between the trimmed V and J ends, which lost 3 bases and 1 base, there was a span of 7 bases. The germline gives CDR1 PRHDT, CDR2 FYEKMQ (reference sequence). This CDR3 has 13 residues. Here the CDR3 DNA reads TGTGCCAGCAGCTTGACAGGTTCCTACGAGCAGTACTTC. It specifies CASSLTGSYEQYF.